This T cell receptor (beta chain) was profiled in a study of cytomegalovirus exposure and HLA in healthy donors. Across the whole study: HLA-typed donors contributed about 85 million unique TCRs, which were held in an early data release.

The PCR had 60 Vbeta and 13 Jbeta primers. TCRdb's table, derived via immunoSEQ multiplex PCR, lists solely in-frame clones and lacks some. In the table there are 110,000 or so clones, about 70% of which are singletons. V lost 1 base and J lost 4, with 16 bases in between. CDR3 length: 17 residues. Per germline, CDR1 SGHVS and CDR2 FNYEAQ. The sample consisted of PBMCs. The source of this sequence is a human donor in good health. The chain has TRBV7-6 and TRBJ2-2; D is undetermined. The CDR3 region has the DNA TGTGCCAGCAGCTTAGGTCTAGGCAGCACATCCACCGGGGAGCTGTTTTTT. Translated: CASSLGLGSTSTGELFF. Full variable domain (outside the CDR3, taken from reference TRBV7-6 and TRBJ2-2): GAGVSQSPRYKVTKRGQDVALRCDPISGHVSLYWYRQALGQGPEFLTYFNYEAQQDKSGLPNDRFSAERPEGSISTLTIQRTEQRDSAMYRCASSLGLGSTSTGELFFGEGSRLTVL.